Given below is one T cell receptor beta chain in context. What it binds is not known. This entry comes from a study of monozygotic twins with inflammatory bowel disease. Study-level points and caveats: T cell subtypes were not distinguishable in this analysis.

This CDR3 is built from 14 residues. Germline V gives CDR1 SGHRS, CDR2 YFSETQ. In eight separate reactions per sample, cDNA was generated. Researchers used template switching to add UMIs featuring a 6-nucleotide sample barcode. Reprocessing the 5' RACE reads, TCRdb reports a single entry for every CDR3 protein and omits DNA. The listing contains more than 300,000 distinct CDR3 sequences. No T cells were sorted before total RNA was taken from whole blood. The origin of this receptor is a human donor with ulcerative colitis or Crohn's disease, or a healthy co-twin of an affected twin (not recorded which). Sequencing was done on a sample of blood. V is TRBV5-1 and J is TRBJ2-3. CDR3 residues: CASSLGVNTDTQYF.